This T cell receptor (beta chain) stems from a study of blood T cell repertoires in COVID-19 (dated by TCRdb to 2020 to 2022). For context, the study as a whole: Samples from collaborators originated in the United States, Italy and Spain and spanned both the acute and convalescent phases of COVID-19. The repertoires were released in a freely available public database intended as a resource for research on the immune response to SARS-CoV-2. HLA class I and class II types, where available, came from metadata supplied by the sample provider rather than from assay-based typing. The samples were drawn from the first 160 participants of the ongoing ImmuneRACE study and from 950 to 1,500 subjects provided by 6 global collaborators. Nearly every sample came with metadata listing a de-identified subject ID, COVID-19 status, age in years and sex. The material from the prospective study consisted of cDNA or gDNA derived from T cells, B-cell-depleted T cells, or PBMCs. Deeply sampled blood TCRbeta repertoires from subjects exposed to, actively infected with, or recovered from COVID-19 were included in the dataset.

In the prospective study, participants were roughly 18 to 90 years old, resided in about two dozen geographic areas of the United States, and were enrolled through a virtual design. To assign participants to cohorts, the prospective study relied on clinical history that participants themselves reported in a screening survey and a study questionnaire. In the prospective study, whole blood, serum and a nasopharyngeal or oropharyngeal swab were collected from each participant by mobile phlebotomists. Over an approximately 2-month period, participants in the prospective study had the option of providing additional blood draws and questionnaires. Before DNA extraction, blood samples from the prospective study were shipped at room temperature or frozen. From its cysteine to its phenylalanine, the CDR3 spans 13 amino acids. Only CDR3 DNA is held: 39 bases, read in frame from base 1. V is cut by 3 bases and J by 4 bases, and the space between the germline ends is 9 bases. CDR1 and CDR2 (LNHDA, SQIVND) derive from the germline V gene (reference sequence).

The immunoSEQ Assay, a bias-controlled multiplex PCR, was used to amplify TCRbeta CDR3 regions from genomic DNA. The study's own analysis went as follows. Nucleated cell counts per sample were estimated from amplification of reference gene primers within the assay. Sequence reads were collapsed and filtered to measure the absolute abundance of every unique TCRbeta CDR3 rearrangement. For each sample, productive Simpson clonality was calculated as the square root of Simpson's diversity index over productive rearrangements. TCRdb provides this immuneACCESS table in a form limited to in-frame rearrangements. Some clones are lacking; in checked studies, under half of them reflect an unresolved V gene, and why the rest are absent is not known. The V and J calls and clone size come from that table; D and trimming were worked out from the DNA. This sample holds around 450,000 clones; nearly 90% were observed only once. Nearly 2% of the sample is in the top ten clones.

Study-wide findings and limitations: Clinical and demographic metadata were provided uncurated, with the amount varying by source and participant.

The count of this clone is one. The specificity of this receptor is unknown. No clone much larger than this one lies a single base away; base qualities are absent. Recombination connected TRBV19 to TRBJ2-5; no D gene can be assigned with confidence. Sequencing was carried out using PBMCs or T cells enriched from blood (not recorded which). The receptor's source is a woman under 30 with acute COVID-19. At the DNA level, the sequence is TGTGCCAGTAGTATTGAGATTTCAGAGACCCAGTACTTC. This codes for CASSIEISETQYF.